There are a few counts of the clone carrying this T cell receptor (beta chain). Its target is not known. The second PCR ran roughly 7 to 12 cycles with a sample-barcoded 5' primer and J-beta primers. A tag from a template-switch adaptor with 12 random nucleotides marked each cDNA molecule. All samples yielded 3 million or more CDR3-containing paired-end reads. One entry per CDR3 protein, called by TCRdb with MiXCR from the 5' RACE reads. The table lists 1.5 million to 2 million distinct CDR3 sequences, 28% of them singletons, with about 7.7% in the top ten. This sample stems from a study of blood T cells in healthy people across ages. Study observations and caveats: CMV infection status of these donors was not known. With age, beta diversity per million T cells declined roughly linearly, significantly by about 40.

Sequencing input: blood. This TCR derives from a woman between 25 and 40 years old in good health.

In nucleotides, the CDR3 is TGCGCCAGCAGCTTGGACCCAGGACAGATTATCTACAATGAGCAGTTCTTC. Translating it yields CASSLDPGQIIYNEQFF. The genes are TRBV5-1 and TRBJ2-1, with D possibly being TRBD1 (6 bases). Germline V gene data show CDR1 as SGHRS and CDR2 as YFSETQ. Deletions cut 0 bases from V and 3 bases from J, with 16 bases between. The CDR3 is made up of 17 amino acids. The full variable domain, in which reference TRBV5-1 and TRBJ2-1 provide the parts outside the CDR3, is KAGVTQTPRYLIKTRGQQVTLSCSPISGHRSVSWYQQTPGQGLQFLFEYFSETQRNKGNFPGRFSGRQFSNSRSEMNVSTLELGDSALYLCASSLDPGQIIYNEQFFGPGTRLTVL.